The rows below give T cell receptor beta chains drawn from one sample of a study of shared clonotypes between healthy human individuals. Assay: immunoSEQ multiplex PCR; the TCRdb copy retains only in-frame clones and omits some. The table has some 95,000 clones, almost 70% seen once. Sequencing was done on a sample of memory CD8+ T cells sorted from blood. These TCRs come from a man aged 25-45 years in good health. CDR3s include the opening cysteine and the closing phenylalanine or tryptophan. A D gene is named only where the DNA matches it firmly. Clone size is shown for a subset of rows, as once, few, many or a class of expanded clone.

D gene	V gene	clone size	J gene	CDR3 DNA	CDR3 protein
TRBD2	TRBV19	-	TRBJ2-1	TGTGCCAGTAGTATTAGCGGGAACAGCAATGAGCAGTTCTTC	CASSISGNSNEQFF
-	TRBV25-1	few	TRBJ2-7	TGTGCCAGCAGTCAAACCAACGAGCAGTACTTC	CASSQTNEQYF
-	TRBV7-2	few	TRBJ2-5	TGTGCCAGCAGCCGAAATCGAGGTTTAGAGACCCAGTACTTC	CASSRNRGLETQYF
-	TRBV7-2	-	TRBJ2-1	TGTGCCAGCAGTACCGACAGGCGGGGCAATGAGCAGTTCTTC	CASSTDRRGNEQFF
-	TRBV7-2	-	TRBJ1-1	TGTGCCAGCAGCTTACTTTTGCCCGATACCAAAGCTTTCTTT	CASSLLLPDTKAFF
-	TRBV9	-	TRBJ1-5	TGTGCCAGCAGCCCGCGCGGTATTTCCCAGCCCCAGCATTTT	CASSPRGISQPQHF
-	TRBV11-2	-	TRBJ2-1	TGTGCCAGCAGCTCCCGAGGCAGTAGCGGTCTCAATGAGCAGTTCTTC	CASSSRGSSGLNEQFF
-	TRBV28	-	TRBJ2-2	TGTGCCAGCAGTTCGGGGGAGCTAAACACCGGGGAGCTGTTTTTT	CASSSGELNTGELFF
-	TRBV29-1	-	TRBJ2-2	TGCAGCGTTGTAGGGGATACCGGGGAGCTGTTTTTT	CSVVGDTGELFF
-	TRBV7-9	-	TRBJ2-7	TGTGCCAGCAGCTTAGACAGGAGAGTTCCCTACGAGCAGTACTTC	CASSLDRRVPYEQYF
-	TRBV5-1	-	TRBJ1-4	TGCGCCAGCAGCTTGGCCGGGTTTGCAACTAATGAAAAACTGTTTTTT	CASSLAGFATNEKLFF
-	TRBV25-1	many	TRBJ2-1	TGTGCCAGCAGTGACTACCGGGGTCTGAAATCTAGTGAGCAGTTCTTC	CASSDYRGLKSSEQFF
-	TRBV19	-	TRBJ2-1	TGTGCCAGTAGTATAGACACTCCGGTCCTTAAATTCCATCACAAGCAGTTCTTC	CASSIDTPVLKFHHKQFF
TRBD1	TRBV7-9	-	TRBJ2-7	TGTGCCAGCAGCTTTTTTTCAGGGGGCAGCCACGAGCAGTACTTC	CASSFFSGGSHEQYF
TRBD1	TRBV2	once	TRBJ1-4	TGTGCCAGCAGTCCAGACAGGGGGCAGATTGAAAAACTGTTTTTT	CASSPDRGQIEKLFF
-	TRBV27	few	TRBJ2-1	TGTGCCAGCAGGTTAAAGGCCCCAAAAGGGAGTGAGCAGTTCTTC	CASRLKAPKGSEQFF